The rows below give T cell receptor beta chains drawn from one sample of a study of spatial heterogeneity in lung cancer. TCRdb re-called the 5' RACE reads through MiXCR, storing one row per CDR3 protein. The sample holds about 27,000 distinct CDR3 sequences, about 7.6% seen once. Sequenced material: lung tumor tissue, taken at surgery. Receptors were obtained from a male donor with early-stage non-small cell lung cancer. Both conserved end residues are part of each CDR3. D genes are given only for firm matches. Clone size, where shown, is once, few, many, or a class for clones that have expanded.

J gene | clone size | V gene | D gene | CDR3 protein | CDR3 DNA
TRBJ1-1 | many | TRBV9 | - | CASSVVQYGMNTEAFF | TGTGCCAGCAGCGTAGTGCAGTATGGAATGAACACTGAAGCTTTCTTT
TRBJ1-6 | few | TRBV6-5 | - | CASSYQGNGSPLHF | TGTGCCAGCAGTTACCAGGGAAACGGCTCACCCCTCCACTTT
TRBJ2-5 | few | TRBV6-5 | TRBD1 | CASSYAGQGTETQYF | TGTGCCAGCAGTTACGCGGGACAGGGAACGGAGACCCAGTACTTC
TRBJ2-7 | few | TRBV20-1 | - | CSARVRGDPESYEQYF | TGCAGTGCTAGAGTCCGAGGGGACCCAGAAAGCTACGAGCAGTACTTC
TRBJ2-5 | - | TRBV27 | TRBD1 | CASRLGTGVVETQYF | TGTGCCAGCAGACTCGGGACAGGGGTGGTGGAGACCCAGTACTTC
TRBJ2-7 | many | TRBV20-1 | - | CSARDPGLNYEQYF | TGCAGTGCTAGAGACCCGGGACTTAACTACGAGCAGTACTTC
TRBJ1-2 | few | TRBV12-3/TRBV12-4 | TRBD1 | CASSLGQGYGYTF | TGTGCCAGCAGTTTAGGACAGGGCTATGGCTACACCTTC
TRBJ1-5 | many | TRBV10-1 | - | CAGAGQPQHF | TGCGCCGGCGCCGGTCAGCCCCAGCATTTT
TRBJ2-2 | many | TRBV4-2 | TRBD2 | CASSLGLAVTGELFF | TGTGCCAGCAGCCTGGGACTAGCGGTTACCGGGGAGCTGTTTTTT
TRBJ2-1 | many | TRBV2 | - | CASSGYNEQFF | TGTGCCAGCAGTGGATACAATGAGCAGTTCTTC
TRBJ1-1 | - | TRBV6-2/TRBV6-3 | - | CASSYSFREGPNTEAFF | TGTGCCAGCAGTTACTCGTTCAGGGAGGGTCCGAACACTGAAGCTTTCTTT
TRBJ1-1 | many | TRBV11-2 | - | CASSDLRRTEAFF | TGTGCCAGCAGCGACCTCAGAAGGACTGAAGCTTTCTTT
TRBJ2-7 | many | TRBV28 | - | CASTSHYEQYF | TGTGCCAGCACCTCACACTACGAGCAGTACTTC
TRBJ2-2 | many | TRBV9 | - | CASSVASASAYTGELFF | TGTGCCAGCAGCGTAGCTAGCGCATCCGCGTACACCGGGGAGCTGTTTTTT
TRBJ1-2 | - | TRBV20-1 | - | CSARGPGQPNYGYTF | TGCAGTGCTAGAGGGCCCGGGCAGCCTAACTATGGCTACACCTTC
TRBJ1-1 | many | TRBV6-5 | TRBD1 | CASSTGGTEAFF | TGTGCCAGCAGCACAGGGGGCACTGAAGCTTTCTTT
TRBJ2-3 | many | TRBV6-6 | - | CASSYSWGYGEDTQYF | TGTGCCAGCAGTTACTCGTGGGGCTACGGTGAAGATACGCAGTATTTT
TRBJ2-7 | many | TRBV6-2/TRBV6-3 | - | CASSYIAATYEQYF | TGTGCCAGCAGTTACATAGCGGCTACCTACGAGCAGTACTTC
TRBJ2-7 | many | TRBV11-2 | TRBD2 | CASSLAPRGGGYEQYF | TGTGCCAGCAGCTTAGCTCCTCGGGGGGGCGGATACGAGCAGTACTTC
TRBJ2-1 | many | TRBV6-2/TRBV6-3 | TRBD2 | CASSYGLADPYNEQFF | TGTGCCAGCAGTTACGGACTAGCGGACCCCTACAATGAGCAGTTCTTC
TRBJ2-2 | medium-sized | TRBV3-1 | - | CASSQDQIGAKGGELFF | TGTGCCAGCAGCCAAGATCAGATAGGGGCGAAAGGCGGGGAGCTGTTTTTT
TRBJ2-3 | many | TRBV3-1 | - | CASSQHPGLSPSTDTQYF | TGTGCCAGCAGCCAACACCCGGGACTCTCTCCCAGCACAGATACGCAGTATTTT
TRBJ1-5 | many | TRBV28 | - | CASSPPGGVGQPQHF | TGTGCCAGCAGTCCCCCCGGAGGGGTCGGTCAGCCCCAGCATTTT
TRBJ2-1 | - | TRBV7-6 | - | CASSRLGYEQFF | TGTGCCAGCAGCCGCCTCGGCTATGAGCAGTTCTTC
TRBJ1-5 | many | TRBV12-3/TRBV12-4 | - | CASSLMGHQPQHF | TGTGCCAGCAGTTTAATGGGTCATCAGCCCCAGCATTTT
TRBJ2-3 | many | TRBV7-6 | - | CASSLRQSTDTQYF | TGTGCCAGCAGCTTAAGACAGTCCACAGATACGCAGTATTTT
TRBJ1-4 | many | TRBV4-1 | - | CASSQWGTNEKLFF | TGCGCCAGCAGCCAGTGGGGGACAAATGAAAAACTGTTTTTT
TRBJ1-1 | - | TRBV18 | - | CASSGQTNTEAFF | TGTGCCAGCTCGGGACAAACGAACACTGAAGCTTTCTTT
TRBJ2-6 | many | TRBV29-1 | TRBD1 | CSVRQGSGANVLTF | TGCAGCGTTAGACAGGGTTCTGGGGCCAACGTCCTGACTTTC
TRBJ2-2 | many | TRBV6-1 | - | CASSEYGVTGELFF | TGTGCCAGCAGTGAATACGGGGTAACCGGGGAGCTGTTTTTT
TRBJ2-1 | - | TRBV4-3 | TRBD1 | CASSQRDRGNNEQFF | TGCGCCAGCAGCCAACGAGACAGGGGGAACAATGAGCAGTTCTTC
TRBJ2-5 | - | TRBV5-1 | - | CASSLYLGQEETQYF | TGCGCCAGCAGCCTTTACCTCGGACAAGAAGAGACCCAGTACTTC
TRBJ2-5 | few | TRBV6-2/TRBV6-3 | - | CASSYRDRYRETQYF | TGTGCCAGCAGTTACAGGGACCGATACCGCGAGACCCAGTACTTC
TRBJ2-5 | many | TRBV1 | - | CTSTSRRGGTETQYF | TGCACCAGCACCTCCCGGCGCGGGGGGACGGAGACCCAGTACTTC
TRBJ1-2 | many | TRBV6-5 | - | CASSTDRNYGYTF | TGTGCCAGCAGTACCGACAGGAACTATGGCTACACCTTC
TRBJ2-5 | many | TRBV11-2 | - | CASSLDLGKATQYF | TGTGCCAGCAGCTTAGACCTGGGCAAGGCGACCCAGTACTTC
TRBJ2-5 | many | TRBV11-2 | - | CASSLGPRRSETQYF | TGTGCCAGCAGCCTGGGACCCAGGAGGTCTGAGACCCAGTACTTC
TRBJ2-5 | large | TRBV6-5 | TRBD2 | CASSTPGTSGVFQETQYF | TGTGCCAGCAGCACCCCTGGGACTAGCGGGGTATTCCAAGAGACCCAGTACTTC
TRBJ2-3 | medium-sized | TRBV11-2 | TRBD2 | CASSSTRGSGDWTDTQYF | TGTGCCAGCAGCTCCACCAGGGGTAGCGGGGATTGGACAGATACGCAGTATTTT
TRBJ2-4 | many | TRBV5-1 | TRBD2 | CASSRVAGEGNIQYF | TGCGCCAGCAGCAGAGTAGCGGGCGAGGGAAACATTCAGTACTTC
TRBJ2-5 | many | TRBV5-1 | TRBD1 | CASSLGQGVSQETQYF | TGCGCCAGCAGCTTGGGACAGGGGGTTTCACAAGAGACCCAGTACTTC
TRBJ2-7 | many | TRBV7-9 | - | CASSRDGPYEQYF | TGTGCCAGCAGTCGGGACGGGCCCTACGAGCAGTACTTC
TRBJ1-1 | few | TRBV19 | TRBD1 | CASRTGTGVRSTEAFF | TGTGCCAGTAGGACCGGGACAGGGGTGAGGTCAACTGAAGCTTTCTTT
TRBJ2-7 | many | TRBV20-1 | TRBD1 | CSADRTGGPPEQYF | TGCAGTGCCGACAGGACAGGGGGCCCGCCGGAGCAGTACTTC
TRBJ2-3 | few | TRBV20-1 | - | CSAAGTFRTDTQYF | TGCAGTGCCGCAGGGACTTTCCGCACAGATACGCAGTATTTT
TRBJ1-3 | many | TRBV29-1 | - | CSVRETGNTIYF | TGCAGCGTCAGGGAGACTGGAAACACCATATATTTT
TRBJ1-1 | few | TRBV28 | - | CASSFVVAEAFF | TGTGCCAGCAGTTTCGTCGTAGCCGAAGCTTTCTTT
TRBJ1-6 | few | TRBV7-9 | TRBD1 | CASSEDRSSYNSPLHF | TGTGCCAGCAGCGAGGACAGGAGCTCCTATAATTCACCCCTCCACTTT